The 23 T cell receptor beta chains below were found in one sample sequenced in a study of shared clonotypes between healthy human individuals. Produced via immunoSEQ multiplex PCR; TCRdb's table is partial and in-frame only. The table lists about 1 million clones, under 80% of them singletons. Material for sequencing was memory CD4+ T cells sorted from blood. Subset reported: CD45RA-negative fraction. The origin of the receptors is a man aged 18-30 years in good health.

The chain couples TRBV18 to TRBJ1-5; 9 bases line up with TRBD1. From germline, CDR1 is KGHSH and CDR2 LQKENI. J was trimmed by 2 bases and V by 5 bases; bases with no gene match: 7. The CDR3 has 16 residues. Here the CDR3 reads CASSEQGALGNQPQHF. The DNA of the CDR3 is TGTGCCAGCTCAGAACAGGGGGCGTTAGGCAATCAGCCCCAGCATTTT.

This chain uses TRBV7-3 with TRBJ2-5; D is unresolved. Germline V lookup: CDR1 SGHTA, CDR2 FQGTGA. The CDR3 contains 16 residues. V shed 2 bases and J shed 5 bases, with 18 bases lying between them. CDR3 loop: CASSLDRPGLGETQYF. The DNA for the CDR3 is TGTGCCAGCAGCTTAGATAGGCCTGGCCTTGGGGAGACCCAGTACTTC. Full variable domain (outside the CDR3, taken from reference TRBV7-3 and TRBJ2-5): GAGVSQTPSNKVTEKGKYVELRCDPISGHTALYWYRQSLGQGPEFLIYFQGTGAADDSGLPNDRFFAVRPEGSVSTLKIQRTERGDSAVYLCASSLDRPGLGETQYFGPGTRLLVL.

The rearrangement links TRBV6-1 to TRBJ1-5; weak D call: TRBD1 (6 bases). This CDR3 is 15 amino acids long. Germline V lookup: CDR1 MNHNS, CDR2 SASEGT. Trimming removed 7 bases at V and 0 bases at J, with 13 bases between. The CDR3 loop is CASIGGGYSNQPQHF. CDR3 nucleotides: TGTGCCAGCATCGGGGGCGGTTATAGCAATCAGCCCCAGCATTTT.

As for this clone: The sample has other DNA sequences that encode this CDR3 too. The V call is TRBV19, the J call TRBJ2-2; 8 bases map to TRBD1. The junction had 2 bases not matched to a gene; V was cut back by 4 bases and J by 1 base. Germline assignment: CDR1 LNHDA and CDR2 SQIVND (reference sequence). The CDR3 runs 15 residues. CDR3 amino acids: CASSTGQGNTGELFF. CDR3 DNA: TGTGCCAGTAGTACCGGACAGGGGAACACCGGGGAGCTGTTTTTT.

The CDR3 sequence: CASSVEGLKVLNEQFF. Here the CDR3 DNA reads TGTGCCAGCAGCGTAGAAGGACTAAAGGTCCTCAATGAGCAGTTCTTC. The V gene is TRBV9, the J gene TRBJ2-1; D might be TRBD2 (6 bases). Trimming took off 0 bases at V and 6 bases at J, with 16 bases between the two ends. Germline CDR1 SGDLS, CDR2 YYNGEE. This CDR3 spans 16 amino acids.

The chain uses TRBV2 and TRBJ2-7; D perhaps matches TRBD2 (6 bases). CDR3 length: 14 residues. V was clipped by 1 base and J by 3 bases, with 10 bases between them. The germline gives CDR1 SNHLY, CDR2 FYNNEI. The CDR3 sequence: CASSEGDFIYEQYF. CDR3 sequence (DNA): TGTGCCAGCAGTGAAGGGGACTTCATCTACGAGCAGTACTTC.

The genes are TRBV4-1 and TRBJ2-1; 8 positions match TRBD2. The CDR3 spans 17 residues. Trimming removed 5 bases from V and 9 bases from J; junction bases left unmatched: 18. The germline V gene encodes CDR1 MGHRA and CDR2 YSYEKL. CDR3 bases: TGCGCCAGCAGCATCCTCGGGGCGAGCGGGAGTGGTATTGAGCAGTTCTTC. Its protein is CASSILGASGSGIEQFF.

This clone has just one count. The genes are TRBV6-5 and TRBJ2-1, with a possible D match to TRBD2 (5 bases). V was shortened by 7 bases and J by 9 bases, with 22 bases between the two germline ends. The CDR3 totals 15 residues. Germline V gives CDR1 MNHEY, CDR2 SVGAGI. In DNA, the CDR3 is TGTGCCAGCACCCTACACGTCGGCGGAGGAACTGAGCAGTTCTTC. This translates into CASTLHVGGGTEQFF.

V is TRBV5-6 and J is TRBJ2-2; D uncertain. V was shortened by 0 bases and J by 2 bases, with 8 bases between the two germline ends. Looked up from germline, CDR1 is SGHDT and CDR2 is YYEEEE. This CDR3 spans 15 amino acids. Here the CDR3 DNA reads TGTGCCAGCAGCTTGGGTCTTAGCAACACCGGGGAGCTGTTTTTT. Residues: CASSLGLSNTGELFF.

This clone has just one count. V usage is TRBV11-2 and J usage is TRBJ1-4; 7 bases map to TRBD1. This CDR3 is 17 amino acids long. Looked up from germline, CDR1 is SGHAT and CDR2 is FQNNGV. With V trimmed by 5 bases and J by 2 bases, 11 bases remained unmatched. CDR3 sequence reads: CASSPLTGTQTNEKLFF. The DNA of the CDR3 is TGTGCCAGCAGCCCCCTGACAGGGACACAGACTAATGAAAAACTGTTTTTT. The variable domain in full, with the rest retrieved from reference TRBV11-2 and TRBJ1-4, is EAGVAQSPRYKIIEKRQSVAFWCNPISGHATLYWYQQILGQGPKLLIQFQNNGVVDDSQLPKDRFSAERLKGVDSTLKIQPAKLEDSAVYLCASSPLTGTQTNEKLFFGSGTQLSVL.

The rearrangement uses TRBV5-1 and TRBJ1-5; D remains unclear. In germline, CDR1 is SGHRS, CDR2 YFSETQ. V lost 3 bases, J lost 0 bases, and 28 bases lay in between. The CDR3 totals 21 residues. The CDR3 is CASSCRVGRALRLNSNQPQHF. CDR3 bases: TGCGCCAGCAGCTGCCGAGTCGGCAGAGCGCTTCGACTAAATAGCAATCAGCCCCAGCATTTT.

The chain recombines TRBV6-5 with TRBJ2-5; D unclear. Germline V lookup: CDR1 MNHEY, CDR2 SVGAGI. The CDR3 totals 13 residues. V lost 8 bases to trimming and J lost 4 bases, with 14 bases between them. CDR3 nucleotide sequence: TGTGCCAGCTCCGAACCGGGTCGAGAGACCCAGTACTTC. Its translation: CASSEPGRETQYF.

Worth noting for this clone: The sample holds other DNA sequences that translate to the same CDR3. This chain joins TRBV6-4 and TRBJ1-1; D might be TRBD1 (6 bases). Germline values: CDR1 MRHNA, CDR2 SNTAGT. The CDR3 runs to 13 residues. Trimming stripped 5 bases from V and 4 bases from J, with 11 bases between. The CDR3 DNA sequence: TGTGCCAGCAGTCAACAGGGCGGCACTGAAGCTTTCTTT. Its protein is CASSQQGGTEAFF.

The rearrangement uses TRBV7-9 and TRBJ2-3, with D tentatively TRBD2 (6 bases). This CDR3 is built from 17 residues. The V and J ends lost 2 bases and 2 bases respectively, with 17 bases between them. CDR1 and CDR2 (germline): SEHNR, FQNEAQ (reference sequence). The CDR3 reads CASSLSGGAGTTDTQYF. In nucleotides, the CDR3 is TGTGCCAGCAGCTTATCAGGCGGGGCGGGGACCACAGATACGCAGTATTTT. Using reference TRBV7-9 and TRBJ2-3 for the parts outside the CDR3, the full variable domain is DTGVSQNPRHKITKRGQNVTFRCDPISEHNRLYWYRQTLGQGPEFLTYFQNEAQLEKSRLLSDRFSAERPKGSFSTLEIQRTEQGDSAMYLCASSLSGGAGTTDTQYFGPGTRLTVL.

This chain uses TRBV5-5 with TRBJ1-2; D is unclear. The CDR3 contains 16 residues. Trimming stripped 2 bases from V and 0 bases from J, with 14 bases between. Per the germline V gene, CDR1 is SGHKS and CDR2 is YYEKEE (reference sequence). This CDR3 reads CASSLRTDSPNYGYTF. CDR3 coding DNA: TGTGCCAGCAGCTTACGGACTGACTCCCCTAACTATGGCTACACCTTC.

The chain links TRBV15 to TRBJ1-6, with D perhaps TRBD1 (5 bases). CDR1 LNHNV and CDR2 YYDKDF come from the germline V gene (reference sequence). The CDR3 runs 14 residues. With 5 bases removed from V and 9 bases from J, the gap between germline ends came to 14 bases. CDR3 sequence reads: CATSRGLAGSPLHF. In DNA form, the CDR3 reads TGTGCCACCAGCCGGGGACTTGCTGGTTCACCCCTCCACTTT.

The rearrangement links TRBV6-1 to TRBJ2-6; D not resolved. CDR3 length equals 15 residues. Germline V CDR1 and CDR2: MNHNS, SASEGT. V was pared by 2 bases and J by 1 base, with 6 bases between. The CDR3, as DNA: TGTGCCAGCAGTGAATTGGGGTCTGGGGCCAACGTCCTGACTTTC. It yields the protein CASSELGSGANVLTF.

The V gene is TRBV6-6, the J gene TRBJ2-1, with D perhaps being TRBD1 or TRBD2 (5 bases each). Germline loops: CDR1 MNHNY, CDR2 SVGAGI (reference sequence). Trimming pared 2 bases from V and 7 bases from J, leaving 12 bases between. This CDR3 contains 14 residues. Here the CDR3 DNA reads TGTGCCAGCAGTTACAGGGGCACTAGTAATGAGCAGTTCTTC. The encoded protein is CASSYRGTSNEQFF.

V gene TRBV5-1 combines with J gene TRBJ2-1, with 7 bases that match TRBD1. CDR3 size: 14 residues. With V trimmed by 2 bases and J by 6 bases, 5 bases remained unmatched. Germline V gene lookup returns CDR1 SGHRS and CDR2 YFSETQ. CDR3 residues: CASSFDRVGNEQFF. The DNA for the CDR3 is TGCGCCAGCAGCTTTGACAGGGTTGGCAATGAGCAGTTCTTC. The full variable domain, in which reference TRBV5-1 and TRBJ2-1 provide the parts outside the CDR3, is KAGVTQTPRYLIKTRGQQVTLSCSPISGHRSVSWYQQTPGQGLQFLFEYFSETQRNKGNFPGRFSGRQFSNSRSEMNVSTLELGDSALYLCASSFDRVGNEQFFGPGTRLTVL.

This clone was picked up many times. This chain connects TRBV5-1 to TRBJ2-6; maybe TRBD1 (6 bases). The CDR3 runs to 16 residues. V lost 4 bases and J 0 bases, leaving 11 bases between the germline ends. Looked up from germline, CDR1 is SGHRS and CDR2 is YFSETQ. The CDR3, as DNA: TGCGCCAGCAGCGGGACGACAGGCTCTGGGGCCAACGTCCTGACTTTC. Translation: CASSGTTGSGANVLTF.

The CDR3 spells CMFSMNTEAFF. CDR3 in DNA: TGTATGTTTTCGATGAACACTGAAGCTTTCTTT. This sequence joins TRBV30 and TRBJ1-1; D gene unclear. Germline V gene lookup returns CDR1 GTSNPN and CDR2 SVGIG (reference sequence). The CDR3 contains 11 residues.

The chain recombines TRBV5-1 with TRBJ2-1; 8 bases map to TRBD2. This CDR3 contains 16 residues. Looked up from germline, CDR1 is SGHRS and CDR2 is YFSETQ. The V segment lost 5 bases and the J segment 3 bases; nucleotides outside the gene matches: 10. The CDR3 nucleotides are TGCGCCAGCAGTCGTGGGGTAGCGGGAATCTACAATGAGCAGTTCTTC. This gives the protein CASSRGVAGIYNEQFF.

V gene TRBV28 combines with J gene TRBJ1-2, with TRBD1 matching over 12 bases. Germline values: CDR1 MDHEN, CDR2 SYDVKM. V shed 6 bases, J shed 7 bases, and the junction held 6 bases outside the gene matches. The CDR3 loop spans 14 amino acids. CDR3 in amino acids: CASRPGQGAGGYTF. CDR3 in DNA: TGTGCCAGCAGACCGGGACAGGGGGCGGGTGGCTACACCTTC.